These 12 T cell receptor beta chains came from one sample sequenced in a study of blood T cell repertoires in COVID-19. Method: immunoSEQ multiplex PCR; TCRdb's copy keeps in-frame clones and lacks some. The sample contains around 250,000 clones, around 87% of which appear only once. The sequenced sample was peripheral blood. These TCRs come from a woman between 65 and 79 years old with active or convalescent COVID-19.

V and J are TRBV12-3 or TRBV12-4 and TRBJ1-3; D gene ambiguous. Trimming took 5 bases from V and 4 from J, leaving 3 bases between them. The CDR3 extends over 11 amino acids. The CDR3 reads CASSTGNTIYF. The CDR3, as DNA: TGTGCCAGCAGTACAGGAAACACCATATATTTT.

Only a few counts were recorded for this clone. The chain links TRBV5-1 to TRBJ1-3; D gene uncertain. Germline V gene sequence: CDR1 SGHRS, CDR2 YFSETQ. This CDR3 spans 16 amino acids. Trimming cost V 2 bases and J 0 bases, with 12 bases left between them. CDR3 amino acids: CASSFHAGNSGNTIYF. The DNA of the CDR3 is TGCGCCAGCAGCTTCCACGCCGGGAACTCTGGAAACACCATATATTTT.

This sequence joins TRBV5-1 and TRBJ1-6, with D unclear. Germline-derived CDR1 and CDR2 are SGHRS and YFSETQ. The V end was cut by 0 bases, the J end by 8 bases, with 6 bases between. The length of the CDR3 is 13 residues. CDR3 in DNA: TGCGCCAGCAGCTTGGGGGCAGATTCACCCCTCCACTTT. Amino acids: CASSLGADSPLHF.

V is TRBV6-6 and J is TRBJ1-3; D is uncertain. The CDR3 covers 16 residues. Germline CDR1 is MNHNY and CDR2 is SVGAGI (reference sequence). Between the trimmed V and J ends, which lost 5 bases and 9 bases, there was a span of 23 bases. DNA for the CDR3: TGTGCCAGCAGTCGAGACTATGGACGGGTGCGGTCCACCATATATTTT. Translated: CASSRDYGRVRSTIYF.

The V and J genes are TRBV6-5 and TRBJ1-1; no clear D. Germline-derived CDR1 and CDR2 are MNHEY and SVGAGI. The CDR3 is 14 residues long. The V end was cut by 0 bases, the J end by 4 bases, with 9 bases between. The CDR3 protein is CASSYSVGITEAFF. In DNA form, the CDR3 reads TGTGCCAGCAGTTACTCGGTCGGGATCACTGAAGCTTTCTTT.

This chain connects TRBV5-4 to TRBJ2-1; 12 bases are shared with TRBD2. The CDR3 is made up of 16 amino acids. Germline lookup yields CDR1 SGHNT and CDR2 YYREEE (reference sequence). V was pared by 3 bases and J by 4 bases, with 5 bases of the junction left unmatched. The CDR3, as DNA: TGTGCCAGCAGCTCCCCGACTAGCGGGGGATACAATGAGCAGTTCTTC. It encodes CASSSPTSGGYNEQFF.

The chain links TRBV19 to TRBJ1-6; D is uncertain. The V end was cut by 7 bases, the J end by 0 bases, with 7 bases between. From germline, CDR1 is LNHDA and CDR2 SQIVND (reference sequence). This CDR3 is built from 14 residues. CDR3 nucleotide sequence: TGTGCCAGTACTGGGAGCTCCTATAATTCACCCCTCCACTTT. This gives the protein CASTGSSYNSPLHF.

V is TRBV9 and J is TRBJ1-6, with D unresolved. Trimming removed 0 bases from V and 12 bases from J, with 13 bases in between. Germline-derived CDR1 and CDR2 are SGDLS and YYNGEE. This CDR3 has 14 amino acids. The DNA for the CDR3 is TGTGCCAGCAGCGTAGATAGTACGGTCCGACCCCTCCACTTT. It is translated as CASSVDSTVRPLHF.

The rearrangement uses TRBV6-5 and TRBJ1-5, with 7 bases identical to TRBD1. V lost 6 bases and J lost 2; bases outside the gene matches: 4. The CDR3 loop spans 14 amino acids. CDR1 and CDR2 (germline): MNHEY, SVGAGI. The CDR3 is CASSGQAGNQPQHF. The CDR3 DNA reads TGTGCCAGCAGCGGACAGGCCGGCAATCAGCCCCAGCATTTT.

V gene TRBV3-1 (or the pseudogene TRBV3-2) combines with J gene TRBJ1-1; D gene uncertain. The CDR3 covers 14 residues. V gave up 1 base and J gave up 0 bases, with 6 bases separating them. Germline lookup yields CDR1 LGHDT and CDR2 YNNKEL (reference sequence). In DNA, the CDR3 is TGTGCCAGCAGCCAAGCGGGAGTGAACACTGAAGCTTTCTTT. This gives the protein CASSQAGVNTEAFF.

This chain links TRBV7-9 with TRBJ1-6, with D perhaps TRBD1 (5 bases). The V gene's germline CDR1 is SEHNR and CDR2 FQNEAQ (reference sequence). The V end lost 4 bases, the J end lost 8 bases, and 12 bases lay between the germline ends. The CDR3 length is 14 residues. CDR3 DNA: TGTGCCAGCAGCTCGGACGGACACTATTCACCCCTCCACTTT. Translation: CASSSDGHYSPLHF.

The rearrangement uses TRBV12-5 and TRBJ1-3, with unresolved D. Trimming left V 5 bases short and J 2 bases short, with 16 bases between. The CDR3 is 16 residues long. Germline CDR1 is LGHNT and CDR2 is FRNRAP. As DNA, the CDR3 is TGTGCTAGTGGTCCAACTTCAAGTGCTCCTGGAAACACCATATATTTT. Protein product: CASGPTSSAPGNTIYF.